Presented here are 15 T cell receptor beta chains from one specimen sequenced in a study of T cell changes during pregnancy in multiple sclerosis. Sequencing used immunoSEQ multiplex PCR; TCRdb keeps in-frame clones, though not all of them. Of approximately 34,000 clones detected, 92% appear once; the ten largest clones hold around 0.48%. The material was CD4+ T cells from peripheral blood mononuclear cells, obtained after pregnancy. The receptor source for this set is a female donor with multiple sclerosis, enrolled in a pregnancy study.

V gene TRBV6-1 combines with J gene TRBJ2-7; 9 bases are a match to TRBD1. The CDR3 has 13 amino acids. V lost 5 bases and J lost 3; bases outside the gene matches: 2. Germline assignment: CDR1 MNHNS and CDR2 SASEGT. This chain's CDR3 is CASSRTGDYEQYF. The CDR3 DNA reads TGTGCCAGCAGTCGGACAGGGGACTACGAGCAGTACTTC.

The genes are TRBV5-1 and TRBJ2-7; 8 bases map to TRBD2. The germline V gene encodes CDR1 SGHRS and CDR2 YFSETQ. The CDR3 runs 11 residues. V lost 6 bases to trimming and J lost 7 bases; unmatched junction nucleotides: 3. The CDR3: CASNRGGEQYF. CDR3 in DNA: TGCGCCAGCAACCGGGGGGGAGAGCAGTACTTC.

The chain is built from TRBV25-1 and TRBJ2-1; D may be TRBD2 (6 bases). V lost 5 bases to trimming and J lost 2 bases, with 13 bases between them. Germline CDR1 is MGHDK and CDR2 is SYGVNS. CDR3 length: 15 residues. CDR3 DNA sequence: TGTGCCAGCAGTACCCGGGAGTTTGCCTACAATGAGCAGTTCTTC. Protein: CASSTREFAYNEQFF.

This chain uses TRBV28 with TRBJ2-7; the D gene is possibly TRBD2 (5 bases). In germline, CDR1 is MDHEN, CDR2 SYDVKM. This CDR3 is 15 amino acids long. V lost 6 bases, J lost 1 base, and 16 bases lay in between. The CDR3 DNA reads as TGTGCCAGCAGCCCCGAGGGTATAGGTTCCTACGAGCAGTACTTC. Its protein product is CASSPEGIGSYEQYF.

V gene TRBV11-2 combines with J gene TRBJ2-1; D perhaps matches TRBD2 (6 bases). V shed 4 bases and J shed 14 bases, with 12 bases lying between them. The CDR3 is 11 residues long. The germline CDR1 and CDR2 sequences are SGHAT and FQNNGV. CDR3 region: CASSSTGRKFF. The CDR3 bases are TGTGCCAGCAGCTCCACGGGGAGGAAGTTCTTC.

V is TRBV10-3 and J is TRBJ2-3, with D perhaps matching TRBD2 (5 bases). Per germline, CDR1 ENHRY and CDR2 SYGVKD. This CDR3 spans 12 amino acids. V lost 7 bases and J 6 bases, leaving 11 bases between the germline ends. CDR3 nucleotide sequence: TGTGCCATCAAACAAACGGGGGATACGCAGTATTTT. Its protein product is CAIKQTGDTQYF.

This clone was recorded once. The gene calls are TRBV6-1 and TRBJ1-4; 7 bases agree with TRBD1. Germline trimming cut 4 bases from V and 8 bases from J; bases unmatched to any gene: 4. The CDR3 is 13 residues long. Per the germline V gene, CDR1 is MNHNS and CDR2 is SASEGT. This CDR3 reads CASSGPGQEKLFF. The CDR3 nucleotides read TGTGCCAGCAGTGGACCGGGACAGGAAAAACTGTTTTTT.

The CDR3 here is CASREMTGYNSPLHF. As DNA, the CDR3 is TGTGCCAGCAGAGAGATGACAGGTTATAATTCACCCCTCCACTTT. This rearrangement joins TRBV28 to TRBJ1-6, with a possible D match to TRBD1 (6 bases). V was clipped by 6 bases and J by 4 bases, with 13 bases between them. The CDR3 loop spans 15 amino acids. Per the germline V gene, CDR1 is MDHEN and CDR2 is SYDVKM.

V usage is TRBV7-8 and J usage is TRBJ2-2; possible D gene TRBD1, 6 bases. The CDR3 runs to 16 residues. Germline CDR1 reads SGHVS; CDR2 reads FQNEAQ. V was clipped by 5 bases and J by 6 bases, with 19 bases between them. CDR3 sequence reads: CASSGLEGHWSGELFF. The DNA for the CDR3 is TGTGCCAGCAGCGGGTTAGAGGGACATTGGTCCGGGGAGCTGTTTTTT.

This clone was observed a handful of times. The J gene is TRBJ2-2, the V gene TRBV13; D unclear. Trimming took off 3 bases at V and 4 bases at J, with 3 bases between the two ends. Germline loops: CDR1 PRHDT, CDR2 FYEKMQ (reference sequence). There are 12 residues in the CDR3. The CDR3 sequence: CASSLSTGELFF. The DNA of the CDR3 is TGTGCCAGCAGCTTGAGCACCGGGGAGCTGTTTTTT.

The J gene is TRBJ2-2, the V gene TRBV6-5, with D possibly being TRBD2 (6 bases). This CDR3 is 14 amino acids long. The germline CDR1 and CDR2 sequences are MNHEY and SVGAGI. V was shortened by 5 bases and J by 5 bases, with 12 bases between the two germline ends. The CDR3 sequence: CASSALGGTGELFF. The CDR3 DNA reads TGTGCCAGCAGTGCCTTGGGGGGTACCGGGGAGCTGTTTTTT.

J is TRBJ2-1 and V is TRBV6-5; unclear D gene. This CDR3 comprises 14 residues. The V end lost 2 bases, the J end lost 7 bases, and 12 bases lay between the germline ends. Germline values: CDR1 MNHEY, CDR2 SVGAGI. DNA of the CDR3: TGTGCCAGCAGTTACGGAACAGATTTTAATGAGCAGTTCTTC. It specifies CASSYGTDFNEQFF.

The CDR3 is CASSFGPSGGTQYF. CDR3 bases: TGTGCCAGCAGTTTTGGACCCTCCGGGGGGACCCAGTACTTC. V gene TRBV27 combines with J gene TRBJ2-5; D is possibly TRBD2 (6 bases). Germline CDR1 MNHEY, CDR2 SMNVEV (reference sequence). CDR3 size: 14 residues. The V gene lost 3 bases and the J gene lost 7 bases, with 15 bases spanning the gap.

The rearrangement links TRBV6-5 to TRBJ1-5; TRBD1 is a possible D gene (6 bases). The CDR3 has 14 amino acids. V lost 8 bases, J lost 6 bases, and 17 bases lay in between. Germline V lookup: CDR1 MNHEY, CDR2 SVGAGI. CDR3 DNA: TGTGCCAGCCGAGGGGGGGCGCGAGGTCAGCCCCAGCATTTT. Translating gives CASRGGARGQPQHF.

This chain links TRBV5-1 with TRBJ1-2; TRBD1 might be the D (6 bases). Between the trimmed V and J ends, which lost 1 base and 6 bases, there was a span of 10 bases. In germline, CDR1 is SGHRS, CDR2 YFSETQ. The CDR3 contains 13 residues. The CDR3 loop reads CASSLRGGDGYTF. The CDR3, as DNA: TGCGCCAGCAGCTTGAGAGGGGGAGATGGCTACACCTTC.